This TCR beta chain was obtained from a study of blood T cells in healthy people across ages. The study, taken as a whole, reports: Getting older went along with TCR beta diversity per million T cells dropping roughly linearly.

A second PCR of roughly 6 to 12 cycles used a sample-barcoded 5' primer and a J-beta primer mix. TCRdb reprocessed the 5' RACE reads via MiXCR and lists one record per CDR3 protein. The sample lists over a million distinct CDR3 sequences; 40% to 50% were seen once. About this clonotype: Its antigen is not identified.

The CDR3 length is 16 residues. V shed 3 bases and J 4 bases; nucleotides not matched to a gene: 9. Germline V CDR1 and CDR2: MGHDK, SYGVNS. The individuals who served as donors were healthy Caucasians living in Russia, aged roughly 6 to 95. The extraction recovered at least 5.5 micrograms of total RNA per sample. The chain has TRBV25-1 and TRBJ2-3; 8 bases map to TRBD1. The sequencing sample was made of blood. The receptor comes from a woman younger than 35 in good health. In DNA form, the CDR3 reads TGTGCCAGCAGTGATTCCGGACAGGGCAGTGCAGATACGCAGTATTTT. Its translation is CASSDSGQGSADTQYF.